Listed below are T cell receptor beta chains from one sample, sequenced in a study of immune cell composition in non-small cell lung cancer. Profiling relied on immunoSEQ multiplex PCR, and the TCRdb table lists in-frame clones only, not all of them. The sample lists 13,000 to 15,000 clones, approximately 70% occurring once. The sample consisted of lung tumor tissue. The receptors here all came from a human donor with non-small cell lung cancer. Each CDR3 is given without its conserved first and last residue. Each record gives: V gene, J gene, CDR3 protein.

TRBV29-1	TRBJ2-5	SLNRGGKTQY
TRBV5-1	TRBJ1-1	ASSLAWGDTEAF
TRBV5-3	TRBJ2-3	ARNHLSGPHQVTDTQY
TRBV28	TRBJ2-7	ASSPRSYEQY
TRBV18	TRBJ1-1	ASKGNRDTEAF
TRBV4-1	TRBJ2-5	ASSREVAYQETQY
TRBV5-6	TRBJ1-5	ASSFWSGEHNQPQH
TRBV10-3	TRBJ2-3	AISTSGRADTQY
TRBV15	TRBJ2-2	ATSRDRAGKGGELF
TRBV28	TRBJ2-7	ASSLNGDPYEQY
TRBV12-5	TRBJ2-1	ASGLGLTRDRGQGEQF
TRBV21-1	TRBJ1-2	ASSASCRDSVANYGYT
TRBV6-5	TRBJ2-5	ATRGGRETQY
TRBV6-1	TRBJ1-5	ASSELQPQH
TRBV27	TRBJ1-5	ATRLGTGLNQPQH
TRBV6-5	TRBJ2-7	ASSSRGVNEQY